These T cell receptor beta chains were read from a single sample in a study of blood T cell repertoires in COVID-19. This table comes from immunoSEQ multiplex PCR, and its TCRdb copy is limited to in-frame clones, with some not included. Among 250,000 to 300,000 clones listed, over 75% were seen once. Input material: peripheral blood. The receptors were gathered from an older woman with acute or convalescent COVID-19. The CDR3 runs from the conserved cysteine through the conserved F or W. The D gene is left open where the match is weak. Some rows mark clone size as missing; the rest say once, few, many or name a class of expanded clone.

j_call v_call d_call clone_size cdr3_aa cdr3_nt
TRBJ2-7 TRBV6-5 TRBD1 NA CASIPPGQSFYEQYF TGTGCCAGCATTCCCCCGGGACAGAGTTTCTACGAGCAGTACTTC
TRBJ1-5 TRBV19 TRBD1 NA CASTLDRVRQPQHF TGTGCCAGTACCTTGGACAGGGTCAGGCAGCCCCAGCATTTT
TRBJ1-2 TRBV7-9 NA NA CASSLRARQEDGYTF TGTGCCAGCAGCTTAAGGGCCCGACAGGAAGATGGCTACACCTTC
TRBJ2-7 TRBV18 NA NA CASSSNYVQYF TGTGCCAGCTCAAGCAACTACGTGCAGTACTTC
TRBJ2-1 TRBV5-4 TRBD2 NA CASSLKTSGYNEQFF TGTGCCAGCAGCCTCAAGACTAGCGGGTACAATGAGCAGTTCTTC
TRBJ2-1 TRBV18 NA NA CASSPRSSYNEQFF TGTGCCAGCTCACCCCGGAGCTCCTACAATGAGCAGTTCTTC
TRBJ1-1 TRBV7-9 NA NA CASRKTTANTEAFF TGTGCCAGCAGGAAGACGACAGCGAACACTGAAGCTTTCTTT
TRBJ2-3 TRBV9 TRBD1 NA CASNRDRADTQYF TGTGCCAGCAACCGAGACAGGGCAGATACGCAGTATTTT
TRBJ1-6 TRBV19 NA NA CASSIEGTLYNSPLHF TGTGCCAGTAGTATCGAGGGAACTCTTTATAATTCACCCCTCCACTTT
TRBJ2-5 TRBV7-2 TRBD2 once CASSLKRGPWETQYF TGTGCCAGCAGCTTAAAGCGGGGGCCGTGGGAGACCCAGTACTTC
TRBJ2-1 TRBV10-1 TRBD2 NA CASSKFPGLAKNEQFF TGCGCCAGCAGCAAATTTCCGGGACTAGCCAAAAATGAGCAGTTCTTC
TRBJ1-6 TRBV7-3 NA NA CALFRAGDSPLHF TGTGCCCTCTTTCGGGCGGGGGATTCACCCCTCCACTTT
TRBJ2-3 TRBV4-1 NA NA CASSHSGFTTDTQYF TGCGCCAGCAGCCATTCCGGGTTTACCACAGATACGCAGTATTTT
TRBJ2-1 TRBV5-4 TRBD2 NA CASSQTSGGASEQFF TGTGCCAGCAGCCAGACTAGCGGGGGGGCCTCTGAGCAGTTCTTC
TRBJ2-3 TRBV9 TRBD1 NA CASTRDRGSTDTQYF TGTGCCAGCACCCGGGACAGGGGTAGCACAGATACGCAGTATTTT
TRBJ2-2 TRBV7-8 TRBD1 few CASSPWTGNTGELFF TGTGCCAGCAGCCCGTGGACAGGGAACACCGGGGAGCTGTTTTTT
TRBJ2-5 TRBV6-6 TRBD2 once CASSPTPQGVGGETQYF TGTGCCAGCAGTCCTACACCCCAAGGCGTGGGGGGGGAGACCCAGTACTTC
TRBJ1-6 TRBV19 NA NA CASSIKTGNSPLHF TGTGCCAGTAGTATAAAAACAGGGAATTCACCCCTCCACTTT
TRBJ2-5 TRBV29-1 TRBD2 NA CSVQRGDETQYF TGCAGCGTCCAGCGGGGGGACGAGACCCAGTACTTC
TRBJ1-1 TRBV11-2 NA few CASSLMGNTEAFF TGTGCCAGCAGCTTAATGGGCAACACTGAAGCTTTCTTT
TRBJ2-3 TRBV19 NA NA CASSIGSRADTQYF TGTGCCAGTAGTATAGGATCCCGCGCAGATACGCAGTATTTT
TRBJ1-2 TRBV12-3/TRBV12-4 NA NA CASSVQSNGYTF TGTGCCAGCAGTGTCCAATCAAATGGCTACACCTTC
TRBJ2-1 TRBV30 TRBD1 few CAWRRDRAYNEQFF TGTGCCTGGAGGAGGGACAGGGCTTACAATGAGCAGTTCTTC
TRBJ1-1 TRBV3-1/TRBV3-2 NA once CASSFEGVEAFF TGTGCCAGCAGTTTTGAGGGGGTGGAGGCTTTCTTT
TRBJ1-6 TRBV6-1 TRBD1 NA CASSEGTRGSPLHF TGTGCCAGCAGTGAAGGGACCAGGGGGTCACCCCTCCACTTT
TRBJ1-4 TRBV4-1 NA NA CASSQVVTWAEKLFF TGCGCCAGCAGCCAAGTTGTAACGTGGGCGGAAAAACTGTTTTTT
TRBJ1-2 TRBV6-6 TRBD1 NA CASGGGRTGLYYGYTF TGTGCCAGCGGAGGAGGGCGGACAGGCCTTTATTATGGCTACACCTTC
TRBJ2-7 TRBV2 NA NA CASKDSLGEQYF TGTGCCAGCAAGGACAGTCTGGGGGAGCAGTACTTC